The source of this T cell receptor beta chain is a study of blood T cell repertoires in COVID-19 (dated by TCRdb to between 2020 and 2021). With regard to the full study: Collaborator samples came from the United States, Italy and Spain and covered acute and convalescent phases of COVID-19. A de-identified subject ID, COVID-19 status, age in years and sex were almost always included in the sample metadata. Samples came from the ongoing ImmuneRACE study (first 160 participants) plus 1,254 subjects from 6 global collaborators. The repertoires were released in a freely available public database meant as a resource for research on the immune response to SARS-CoV-2. The material from the prospective study consisted of cDNA or gDNA derived from T cells, B-cell-depleted T cells, or PBMCs. Where available, HLA class I and class II types were taken from metadata supplied by the sample provider and were not determined by assay-based typing. The dataset comprised deeply sampled blood TCRbeta repertoires from subjects exposed to, actively infected with, or recovered from COVID-19. What the work shows at the level of the full study, not this receptor alone: How much clinical and demographic metadata was included differed by source and by participant, and the metadata was provided uncurated.

The germline V gene yields SGHDT for CDR1 and YYEEEE for CDR2. V loses 3 bases of germline sequence and J loses 8 bases, and the interval between the two ends is 20 bases. The cysteine opens and the phenylalanine closes a CDR3 of 16 amino acids. Left in the record is the CDR3 DNA by itself, 48 bases read in frame from the first base. Concerning this clone: The target of this receptor is not known. No much larger clonotype is one base removed from it; base qualities were not supplied.

TCRbeta CDR3 regions were amplified from genomic DNA using the immunoSEQ Assay, a bias-controlled multiplex PCR. As for the authors' bioinformatics: Nucleated cell counts per sample were estimated from amplification of reference gene primers within the assay. To quantify the absolute abundance of each unique TCRbeta CDR3 rearrangement, sequence reads were collapsed and filtered. Productive Simpson clonality was computed per sample as the square root of Simpson's diversity index over productive rearrangements. TCRdb's version of the immuneACCESS table is confined to in-frame rearrangements and falls short of the full clone set. An unresolved V gene accounts for under half of the shortfall where checked; the remainder is of unknown origin. Clone size and V and J calls were adopted from that table, with D and trimming inferred from the DNA. The sample contains approximately 260,000 clones, less than 85% of them found a single time. Of the sample, 4.5% to 5% falls within the top ten clones.

Collaborating institutions collected whole blood in K2EDTA tubes following their own protocols. For TCRbeta analysis, collaborators shipped samples as frozen whole blood, isolated PBMCs, or DNA extracted from either of those sample types. Source material: peripheral blood. The sequence was collected from a woman over 75 with active or convalescent COVID-19. Recombination linked TRBV5-6 to TRBJ1-4; the best D guess is TRBD1, with 5 bases matching. The CDR3 sequence is CASSSFRVSGYEKLFF. The bases read TGTGCCAGCAGCTCGTTCAGGGTTTCAGGCTACGAAAAACTGTTTTTT.